One T cell receptor beta chain is described in this entry. Antigen specificity is unknown. V shed 4 bases, J shed 4 bases, and the junction held 5 bases outside the gene matches. The CDR3 extends over 15 amino acids. Germline V gene data show CDR1 as SEHNR and CDR2 as FQNEAQ (reference sequence). This specimen belongs to a study of chemoradiotherapy in HPV16-positive cancers. Study background: Functional T-cell assays on two HPV16-positive patients' cells defined candidate HPV-specific clones and common TCR motifs.

The method was immunoSEQ multiplex PCR; TCRdb's version includes in-frame clones alone and lacks a portion of them. The data contain 5,500 to 7,000 clones, 80% to 95% of them singletons. General study results and limits: For HPV16-positive patients, expanding HPV-responsive T cells associated with longer recurrence-free survival. Functional assays defining HPV-specific T cells used only a couple of HPV16-positive patients.

The clonotype comes from a human donor with HPV-associated anogenital cancer. The chain joins TRBV7-9 to TRBJ2-3; TRBD2 matches 10 bases. The sample consisted of blood, taken from a patient who underwent chemoradiotherapy. CDR3 DNA sequence: TGTGCCAGCAGCTCTAGCGGGGGAGGGGCAGATACGCAGTATTTT. Its translation: CASSSSGGGADTQYF.